This entry is about one T cell receptor beta chain. The antigen remains undetermined. This sample stems from a study of T-cell reconstitution after alpha-beta-depleted transplantation in children. Study-wide findings and caveats: By one year post-transplant, T-cell counts and diversity largely arose from T cells that were newly produced. In patients about two months after transplant, alpha-beta T cells reportedly arose from several hundred expanded graft clones. Some patients showed high day-60 TCRbeta diversity, which derived from surviving recipient T cells and thymic progenitors.

Germline-derived CDR1 and CDR2 are DFQATT and SNEGSKA (reference sequence). Trimming shortened V by 0 bases and J by 7 bases, and 18 bases separated the two germline ends. The CDR3 extends over 15 amino acids. Preparation of the TCRbeta library used unique molecular identifiers. TCRdb processed the PCR reads anew with MiXCR; each CDR3 protein has one entry. Among roughly 350,000 distinct CDR3 sequences listed, about 17% were seen once. The source of this sequence is a male patient between 2 and 15 years old who had a stem cell transplant for acute lymphoblastic leukemia, so the T cells may come from the graft donor. This specimen consisted of PBMCs, mostly from graft donor cells, obtained 360 days after TCRalphabeta/CD19-depleted stem cell transplant. This chain connects TRBV20-1 to TRBJ2-5; no clear D gene. The CDR3 bases are TGCAGTGCTAGAGATGTAGGCCCCCTCTTGTGGACCCAGTACTTC. It is translated as CSARDVGPLLWTQYF.